Detailed here is one T cell receptor (beta chain). What it recognizes is unknown. Vbeta (60) and Jbeta (13) primers were used in the PCR. As handled by the study authors: Approximately 11 million shared chains were among the roughly 78 million unique TCR beta chains that a later analysis counted. TCRdb's copy holds only in-frame clones and misses some; the assay was immunoSEQ multiplex PCR. That table supplies the V and J calls and clone size; D and trimming were determined from the DNA. The sample has about 160,000 clones, 82% seen once. The sample belongs to a study of cytomegalovirus exposure and HLA in healthy donors. General study findings and limits: Reports described diagnosis of cytomegalovirus status by the classifier as highly specific and sensitive. The Asian-associated ancestry cluster reportedly had fewer N-insertions than the approximately 670-donor mean in a later analysis. Among TCR beta chains, those listed as cytomegalovirus-associated numbered about 160.

The V end was cut by 3 bases, the J end by 7 bases, with 22 bases between. Germline assignment: CDR1 SGHRS and CDR2 YFSETQ. The CDR3 loop spans 16 amino acids. The source is a girl aged 2 to 10 in good health and CMV-seropositive. The sequenced sample was PBMCs. The chain is built from TRBV5-1 and TRBJ1-1; a weak D match, TRBD1 (5 bases). The CDR3 coding sequence is TGCGCCAGCAGCTCAGAGGCCGGGGGGATGGAGAGTGAAGCTTTCTTT. The encoded protein is CASSSEAGGMESEAFF. Based on the CDR3 plus reference TRBV5-1 and TRBJ1-1, the full variable domain is KAGVTQTPRYLIKTRGQQVTLSCSPISGHRSVSWYQQTPGQGLQFLFEYFSETQRNKGNFPGRFSGRQFSNSRSEMNVSTLELGDSALYLCASSSEAGGMESEAFFGQGTRLTVV.